A single T cell receptor beta chain is shown here with its context. Libraries were prepared by immunoSEQ multiplex PCR; TCRdb keeps only in-frame clonotypes and omits some of them. This table has some 46,000 clones, roughly 94% appearing once. This CDR3 has 15 amino acids. Germline-derived CDR1 and CDR2 are MNHEY and SMNVEV (reference sequence). The V gene end was trimmed by 6 bases and the J gene end by 0 bases; junction bases not matched to a gene: 7. These data are taken from a study of human thymus T cells. The J gene is TRBJ2-7, the V gene TRBV27, with 8 bases aligning to TRBD2. The receptor was isolated from a boy in the first two years of life with a congenital heart defect but otherwise immunologically healthy. The sample was blood. In DNA, the CDR3 is TGTGCCAGCAGACCTCGGGCGGGGGGCTCCTACGAGCAGTACTTC. Residues: CASRPRAGGSYEQYF.